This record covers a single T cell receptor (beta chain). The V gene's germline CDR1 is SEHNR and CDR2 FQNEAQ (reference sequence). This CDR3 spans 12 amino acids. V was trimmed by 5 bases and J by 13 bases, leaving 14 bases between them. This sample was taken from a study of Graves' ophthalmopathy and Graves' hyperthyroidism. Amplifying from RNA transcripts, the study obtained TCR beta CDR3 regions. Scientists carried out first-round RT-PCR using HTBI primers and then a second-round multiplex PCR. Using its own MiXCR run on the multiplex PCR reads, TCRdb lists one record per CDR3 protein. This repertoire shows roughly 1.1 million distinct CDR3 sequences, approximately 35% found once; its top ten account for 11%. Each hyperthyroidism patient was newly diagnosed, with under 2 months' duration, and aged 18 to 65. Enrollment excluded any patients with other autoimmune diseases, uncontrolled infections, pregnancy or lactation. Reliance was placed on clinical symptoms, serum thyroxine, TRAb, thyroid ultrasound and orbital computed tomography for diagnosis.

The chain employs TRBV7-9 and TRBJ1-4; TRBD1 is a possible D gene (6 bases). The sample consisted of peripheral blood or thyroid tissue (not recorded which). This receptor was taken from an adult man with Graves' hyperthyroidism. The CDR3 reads CASSIDRLILFF. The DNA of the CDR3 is TGTGCCAGCAGCATCGACAGGTTAATACTGTTTTTT.